Following are 6 T cell receptor beta chains from one sample sequenced in a study of lung T cells in sarcoidosis with Löfgren's syndrome (dated by TCRdb to 2016 to 2017). Sequencing was carried out with an Illumina MiSeq. Using fastp at Q25 and MiXCR, TCRdb reprocessed the public reads and kept productive beta chains. Each entry is one CDR3 protein sequence, shown with its most common DNA and genes. The sample profile shows hundreds of distinct CDR3 sequences; about 30% of them were found once. Roughly 20% of the sample comes from the top ten. The sequenced sample consisted of CD4+ T cells from bronchoalveolar lavage. The origin of the receptors is a human donor with sarcoidosis (Löfgren's syndrome or another form), or a control subject (not recorded which).

This clonotype is large within its sample. The DNA of the CDR3 is TGTGCCAGCAGCTCAGGGACAGACTCCTACAATGAGCAGTTCTTC. Protein: CASSSGTDSYNEQFF. The chain recombines TRBV5-4 with TRBJ2-1; TRBD1 agrees at 7 bases. The CDR3 extends over 15 amino acids. From germline, CDR1 is SGHNT and CDR2 YYREEE (reference sequence). Trimming removed 3 bases from V and 0 bases from J; junction bases left unmatched: 3.

By frequency in the sample, this clonotype is large. Here the CDR3 DNA reads TGTGCCAGCAGCTTAGGCGCGGGTGCCTACGAGCAGTACTTC. Translation: CASSLGAGAYEQYF. The chain has TRBV7-2 and TRBJ2-7, with a weak D call TRBD2 (5 bases). V lost 1 base and J lost 2, with 9 bases in between. This CDR3 has 14 residues. Germline CDR1 SGHTA, CDR2 FQGNSA.

In this sample, this clonotype is large. This chain uses TRBV20-1 with TRBJ1-1, with 7 positions matching TRBD1. This CDR3 contains 13 residues. The germline CDR1 and CDR2 sequences are DFQATT and SNEGSKA (reference sequence). V shed 5 bases, J shed 8 bases, and the junction held 11 bases outside the gene matches. The CDR3 DNA sequence: TGCAGTGCTCTAAATGCAGGGGGGACAGAAGCTTTCTTT. Protein product: CSALNAGGTEAFF.

This chain connects TRBV7-2 to TRBJ1-2, with D hard to call. CDR1 SGHTA and CDR2 FQGNSA come from the germline V gene. CDR3 length: 15 amino acids. V was pared by 4 bases and J by 5 bases, with 17 bases between. CDR3 amino acids: CASSSDFTAKYGYTF. CDR3 nucleotides: TGTGCCAGCAGCTCTGATTTTACAGCGAAGTATGGCTACACCTTC.

This clonotype turned up a few times. The J gene is TRBJ2-7, the V gene TRBV15, with 11 bases matching TRBD2. This CDR3 is 16 amino acids long. Germline-derived CDR1 and CDR2 are LNHNV and YYDKDF (reference sequence). The CDR3 loop reads CDTSRPSGGPFYEQYF. In DNA, the CDR3 is TGTGACACAAGCAGACCTAGCGGGGGGCCCTTCTACGAGCAGTACTTC.

This clonotype came up many times. The V and J genes are TRBV18 and TRBJ1-5; tentatively, D is TRBD1 (5 bases). The germline CDR1 and CDR2 sequences are KGHSH and LQKENI. Deletions cut 6 bases from V and 4 bases from J, with 10 bases between. The CDR3 loop spans 13 amino acids. CDR3: CASSPTENQPQHF. Here the CDR3 DNA reads TGTGCCAGCTCGCCGACAGAAAATCAGCCCCAGCATTTT.